The T cell receptor beta chain under discussion was sequenced for a study of control samples from healthy donors and cancer patients. Repertoires were generated with immunoSEQ multiplex PCR, while TCRdb's copy carries only in-frame clones and drops some. This sample carries around 110,000 clones, approximately 90% of them seen once, and the ten largest clones take 2% to 2.5%. CDR3 length: 14 amino acids. Trimming took 2 bases from V and 5 from J; bases not matched to a gene: 4. Per germline, CDR1 SGHTA and CDR2 FQGTGA. This TCR derives from a woman in her sixties or seventies in good health. The chain uses TRBV7-3 and TRBJ2-5, with 8 bases fitting TRBD2. The sample consisted of blood. The CDR3 DNA is TGTGCCAGCAGCTTATACGGGGGGGCGGAGACCCAGTACTTC. It is translated as CASSLYGGAETQYF. Drawing the rest from reference TRBV7-3 and TRBJ2-5, the complete variable domain is GAGVSQTPSNKVTEKGKYVELRCDPISGHTALYWYRQSLGQGPEFLIYFQGTGAADDSGLPNDRFFAVRPEGSVSTLKIQRTERGDSAVYLCASSLYGGAETQYFGPGTRLLVL.